These 25 T cell receptor beta chains came from one sample sequenced in a study of blood T cell repertoires in COVID-19. Using immunoSEQ multiplex PCR, the repertoire was profiled, and TCRdb retains in-frame clones only, with some absent. The table has over 250,000 clones, around nine tenths seen once. The sequenced material came from peripheral blood. These receptors were obtained from a woman aged 40 to 55 who had recovered from COVID-19.

V is TRBV6-2 or TRBV6-3 and J is TRBJ2-5; 10 nucleotides align to TRBD1. Trimming took 5 bases from V and 1 from J; bases not matched to a gene: 16. Germline CDR1 is MNHEY and CDR2 is SVGEGT. CDR3 length: 19 residues. The CDR3 DNA is TGTGCCAGCAGTGCCCGGGACAGGGGTTTCCTCCAACCCCAAGAGACCCAGTACTTC. It yields the protein CASSARDRGFLQPQETQYF.

V usage is TRBV27 and J usage is TRBJ1-4; D perhaps matches TRBD1 (6 bases). This CDR3 has 13 residues. Germline CDR1 and CDR2: MNHEY and SMNVEV (reference sequence). V was trimmed by 6 bases and J by 7 bases, leaving 12 bases between them. The CDR3 is CASSPRGGEKLFF. DNA of the CDR3: TGTGCCAGCAGCCCCAGGGGCGGTGAAAAACTGTTTTTT.

To note about this clone: Other DNA sequences in the same sample also yield this CDR3. V gene TRBV7-3 combines with J gene TRBJ2-3; 9 bases match TRBD2. Per the germline V gene, CDR1 is SGHTA and CDR2 is FQGTGA. This CDR3 has 15 residues. V dropped 2 bases and J dropped 5; count of bases not matched to a gene: 5. The CDR3 protein is CASSLGAGGLDTQYF. DNA of the CDR3: TGTGCCAGCAGCTTAGGGGCGGGAGGGCTAGATACGCAGTATTTT.

CDR3 sequence (DNA): TGTGCCAGCAGTTACGGGACAGGGGGTAAGACCCAGTACTTC. Its translation is CASSYGTGGKTQYF. The rearrangement links TRBV6-2 or TRBV6-3 to TRBJ2-5, with 11 bases lining up with TRBD1. J lost 6 bases, V lost 2 bases, and 2 bases had no gene match. The CDR3 is 14 residues long. Germline V gene sequence: CDR1 MNHEY, CDR2 SVGEGT.

The CDR3 loop is CASSRGPLAEGHNEQFF. The CDR3 nucleotides read TGTGCCAGCAGCCGGGGACCACTAGCGGAGGGGCACAATGAGCAGTTCTTC. The V gene is TRBV7-3, the J gene TRBJ2-1, with TRBD2 matching 8 bases. This CDR3 comprises 17 residues. Germline lookup yields CDR1 SGHTA and CDR2 FQGTGA. Trimming at V came to 5 bases and at J to 5 bases, leaving 14 bases not matched to a gene.

The chain uses TRBV7-6 and TRBJ2-5; 9 nucleotides match TRBD1. This CDR3 is 19 amino acids long. Germline CDR1 SGHVS, CDR2 FNYEAQ. Trimming took 2 bases from V and 5 from J; bases not matched to a gene: 18. CDR3 region: CASSLRAPGDRDLGETQYF. DNA of the CDR3: TGTGCCAGCAGCTTAAGGGCCCCGGGGGACAGGGACCTAGGGGAGACCCAGTACTTC.

This clone has more than one count but fewer than ten. This rearrangement joins TRBV10-1 to TRBJ2-7, with 11 bases lining up with TRBD2. The germline gives CDR1 WNHNN, CDR2 SYGVQD (reference sequence). This CDR3 region has 18 residues. The trim removed 0 bases at V and 4 bases at J, leaving 11 bases unmatched. CDR3 in DNA: TGCGCCAGCAGTGAGTCTCCGGGTAGCGGGAGGGCCCCTTACGAGCAGTACGTC. It codes for CASSESPGSGRAPYEQYV.

J is TRBJ2-1 and V is TRBV7-2; D not certain. V gave up 0 bases and J gave up 0 bases, with 9 bases separating them. The CDR3 runs 16 residues. Germline assignment: CDR1 SGHTA and CDR2 FQGNSA. CDR3 nucleotides: TGTGCCAGCAGCTTAGCCCGACCTAGCTCCTACAATGAGCAGTTCTTC. It codes for CASSLARPSSYNEQFF.

The chain couples TRBV5-1 to TRBJ2-5; 15 nucleotides agree with TRBD2. The CDR3 is 19 residues long. CDR1 SGHRS and CDR2 YFSETQ come from the germline V gene. The trim removed 4 bases at V and 5 bases at J, leaving 15 bases unmatched. CDR3: CASSLGLAGGPGSGETQYF. The CDR3, as DNA: TGCGCCAGCAGCCTCGGACTAGCGGGAGGGCCTGGGAGCGGGGAGACCCAGTACTTC.

The CDR3 nucleotides are TGTGCCAGCTCACCGGTACTAGCGTTAGGTGAGCAGTTCTTC. Its translation is CASSPVLALGEQFF. The chain recombines TRBV18 with TRBJ2-1; 7 bases align to TRBD2. V trimming: 3 bases; J trimming: 9 bases; junction bases outside the gene matches: 8. CDR1 is KGHSH, CDR2 LQKENI, per germline. CDR3 length: 14 amino acids.

This chain joins TRBV29-1 and TRBJ1-1; D might be TRBD1 (5 bases). The CDR3 has 15 residues. Germline CDR1 is SQVTM and CDR2 is ANQGSEA. Trimming cost V 7 bases and J 4 bases, with 22 bases left between them. CDR3 in DNA: TGCAGCGCCGAACCCGCAGGGAAGGGCGCCACTGAAGCTTTCTTT. Translating it yields CSAEPAGKGATEAFF.

This clone has just one count. This chain joins TRBV6-2 or TRBV6-3 and TRBJ1-5; D possibly corresponds to TRBD1 (5 bases). Germline V gene data show CDR1 as MNHEY and CDR2 as SVGEGT. The CDR3 has 18 residues. The V gene lost 0 bases and the J gene lost 1 base, with 16 bases spanning the gap. CDR3 coding DNA: TGTGCCAGCAGTTACTCTCCCCCCGGGGGGGGGAGCAATCAGCCCCAGCATTTT. This sequence encodes CASSYSPPGGGSNQPQHF.

The rearrangement links TRBV29-1 to TRBJ1-1, with TRBD1 identical over 7 bases. Germline V gives CDR1 SQVTM, CDR2 ANQGSEA. After removal of 4 bases from V and 5 bases from J, the junction contained 7 bases not matched to a gene. The CDR3 contains 13 residues. The CDR3 is CSVATGSRTEAFF. CDR3 DNA: TGCAGCGTTGCGACAGGGAGTAGGACTGAAGCTTTCTTT.

The rearrangement uses TRBV30 and TRBJ2-1, with TRBD2 identical over 11 bases. The CDR3 is made up of 13 amino acids. Germline CDR1 and CDR2: GTSNPN and SVGIG (reference sequence). Unmatched junction bases numbered 9, after V lost 7 bases and J lost 10 bases. DNA for the CDR3: TGTGCCTCGAGCCCTAGCGGGAGGCCGGAGCAGTTCTTC. Translated, it gives CASSPSGRPEQFF.

V usage is TRBV27 and J usage is TRBJ2-5; 8 bases line up with TRBD2. V dropped 7 bases and J dropped 10; count of bases not matched to a gene: 5. The CDR3 has 11 amino acids. Germline V gives CDR1 MNHEY, CDR2 SMNVEV (reference sequence). In DNA, the CDR3 is TGTGCCAGCACCCACGGGGGGGTCCAGTACTTC. As protein: CASTHGGVQYF.

V usage is TRBV7-9 and J usage is TRBJ2-1; D ambiguous. V lost 4 bases, J lost 3 bases, and 7 bases lay in between. The CDR3 spans 13 residues. Germline V gene data show CDR1 as SEHNR and CDR2 as FQNEAQ (reference sequence). CDR3 coding DNA: TGTGCCAGCAGCTCTGGCTTCTACAATGAGCAGTTCTTC. Translation gives CASSSGFYNEQFF. The full variable domain, completed using reference TRBV7-9 and TRBJ2-1, is DTGVSQNPRHKITKRGQNVTFRCDPISEHNRLYWYRQTLGQGPEFLTYFQNEAQLEKSRLLSDRFSAERPKGSFSTLEIQRTEQGDSAMYLCASSSGFYNEQFFGPGTRLTVL.

This chain's CDR3 is CATPAGGKHIQYF. As DNA, the CDR3 is TGTGCCACCCCGGCCGGCGGGAAACACATTCAGTACTTC. This chain joins TRBV5-8 and TRBJ2-4; D is possibly TRBD2 (6 bases). V was shortened by 9 bases and J by 8 bases, with 18 bases between the two germline ends. The CDR3 contains 13 residues. Germline V lookup: CDR1 SGHTS, CDR2 YDEGEE.

The rearrangement joins TRBV7-9 to TRBJ2-7, with D possibly matching TRBD1 (6 bases). The CDR3 consists of 14 residues. The germline gives CDR1 SEHNR, CDR2 FQNEAQ (reference sequence). Trimming left V 4 bases short and J 2 bases short, with 12 bases between. CDR3 in DNA: TGTGCCAGCAGCTCGTCAGGGGAGCCCTACGAGCAGTACGTC. Translation gives CASSSSGEPYEQYV.

The genes are TRBV3-1 (or the pseudogene TRBV3-2) and TRBJ2-1; D uncertain. Looked up from germline, CDR1 is LGHDT and CDR2 is YNNKEL (reference sequence). The length of the CDR3 is 14 residues. Deletions cut 1 base from V and 3 bases from J, with 7 bases between. The CDR3 is CASSQARGYNEQFF. The CDR3 nucleotides are TGTGCCAGCAGCCAAGCCCGAGGCTACAATGAGCAGTTCTTC.

The V gene is TRBV24-1, the J gene TRBJ2-6; no definite D call. Germline-derived CDR1 and CDR2 are KGHDR and SFDVKD. V was shortened by 9 bases and J by 0 bases, with 14 bases between the two germline ends. The CDR3 has 16 amino acids. The CDR3 DNA is TGTGCCACCGGGCGTGCGTTTGCCTCTGGGGCCAACGTCCTGACTTTC. This sequence encodes CATGRAFASGANVLTF.

The genes are TRBV5-1 and TRBJ1-5; no definite D call. Germline-derived CDR1 and CDR2 are SGHRS and YFSETQ. Trimming pared 0 bases from V and 5 bases from J, leaving 9 bases between. The CDR3 is 14 residues long. CDR3 sequence reads: CASSLGGADQPQHF. DNA of the CDR3: TGCGCCAGCAGCTTGGGGGGAGCTGATCAGCCCCAGCATTTT.

This clone came up once. The J gene is TRBJ1-3, the V gene TRBV9; D is unclear. Trimming shortened V by 3 bases and J by 0 bases, and 4 bases separated the two germline ends. Per the germline V gene, CDR1 is SGDLS and CDR2 is YYNGEE. The CDR3 length is 13 residues. CDR3 bases: TGTGCCAGCAGCGCGAGCTCTGGAAACACCATATATTTT. As protein: CASSASSGNTIYF.

The chain links TRBV14 to TRBJ2-4; 7 bases are shared with TRBD1. Germline CDR1 and CDR2: SGHDN and FVKESK. Trimming at V came to 4 bases and at J to 6 bases, leaving 6 bases not matched to a gene. The CDR3 sequence is 14 residues long. CDR3 sequence reads: CASSPDRVANIQYF. DNA of the CDR3: TGTGCCAGCAGCCCAGACAGGGTGGCAAACATTCAGTACTTC.

The chain recombines TRBV29-1 with TRBJ1-5, with D tentatively TRBD1 (5 bases). CDR1 and CDR2 (germline): SQVTM, ANQGSEA. The CDR3 length is 13 residues. Trimming took 5 bases from V and 0 from J, leaving 8 bases between them. The CDR3: CSVSGDSNQPQHF. CDR3 nucleotides: TGCAGCGTTTCGGGGGATAGCAATCAGCCCCAGCATTTT.

This chain joins TRBV19 and TRBJ2-5; D is possibly TRBD2 (7 bases). The CDR3 spans 16 residues. Trimming shortened V by 4 bases and J by 0 bases, and 15 bases separated the two germline ends. Germline V gene data show CDR1 as LNHDA and CDR2 as SQIVND (reference sequence). The DNA for the CDR3 is TGTGCCAGTAGTACCCCGGGGGCGGGAGACCAAGAGACCCAGTACTTC. Translating it yields CASSTPGAGDQETQYF.